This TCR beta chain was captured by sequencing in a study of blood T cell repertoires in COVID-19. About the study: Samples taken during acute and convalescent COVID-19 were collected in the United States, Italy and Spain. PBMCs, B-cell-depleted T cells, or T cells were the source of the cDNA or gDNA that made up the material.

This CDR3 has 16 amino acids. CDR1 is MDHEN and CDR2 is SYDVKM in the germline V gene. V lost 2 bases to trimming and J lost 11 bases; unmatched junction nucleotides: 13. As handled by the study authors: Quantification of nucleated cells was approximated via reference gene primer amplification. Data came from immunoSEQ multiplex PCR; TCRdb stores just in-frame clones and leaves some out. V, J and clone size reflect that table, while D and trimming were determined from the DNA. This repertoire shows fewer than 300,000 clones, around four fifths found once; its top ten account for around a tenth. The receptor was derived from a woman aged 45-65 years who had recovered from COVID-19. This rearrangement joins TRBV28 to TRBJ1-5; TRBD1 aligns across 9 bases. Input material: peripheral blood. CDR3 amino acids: CASSLRGTGPIRAQHF. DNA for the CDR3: TGTGCCAGCAGTTTAAGGGGGACAGGGCCCATAAGAGCCCAGCATTTT.